Below, 10 T cell receptor beta chains from the same sample are listed, as sequenced in a study of tumour-infiltrating T cells in Burkitt lymphoma. Generated by immunoSEQ multiplex PCR, the TCRdb table keeps only in-frame clones and is missing some. The table lists 3,500 to 4,000 clones, 15% to 20% of them singletons, with 1.4% in the top ten. The sample was tumor tissue. The receptors come from a human donor with Burkitt lymphoma.

The chain couples TRBV5-1 to TRBJ1-1; 7 nucleotides line up with TRBD1. The CDR3 is made up of 12 amino acids. The V gene's germline CDR1 is SGHRS and CDR2 YFSETQ. The V gene end was trimmed by 7 bases and the J gene end by 3 bases; junction bases not matched to a gene: 3. The CDR3 DNA reads TGCGCCAGCTCAGACAGGGACACTGAAGCTTTCTTT. It encodes CASSDRDTEAFF.

The chain has TRBV4-3 and TRBJ1-2; 7 nucleotides agree with TRBD1. Trimming at V came to 2 bases and at J to 6 bases, leaving 9 bases not matched to a gene. Germline V gene lookup returns CDR1 LGHNA and CDR2 YSLEER. The CDR3 runs 15 residues. The CDR3 region has the DNA TGCGCCAGCAGCCAAAAGCCTCAGGGGGGGCATGGCTACACCTTC. As protein: CASSQKPQGGHGYTF.

V and J are TRBV2 and TRBJ2-3; D is uncertain. Germline lookup yields CDR1 SNHLY and CDR2 FYNNEI. Trimming took off 5 bases at V and 5 bases at J, with 8 bases between the two ends. The CDR3 is made up of 12 amino acids. The CDR3 sequence: CASSYTKDTQYF. The DNA of the CDR3 is TGTGCCAGCAGTTATACTAAAGATACGCAGTATTTT.

In this sample, this clone turned up once. The rearrangement uses TRBV5-1 and TRBJ2-3; a possible D gene is TRBD2 (7 bases). The CDR3 runs 15 residues. Germline V CDR1 and CDR2: SGHRS, YFSETQ. The V gene lost 7 bases and the J gene lost 4 bases, with 19 bases spanning the gap. CDR3 nucleotide sequence: TGCGCCAGCCTCGGGGGGCTACTAGCGTCAGATACGCAGTATTTT. Translated: CASLGGLLASDTQYF.

This chain uses TRBV9 with TRBJ2-3; TRBD2 aligns across 8 bases. The ends lost 4 bases at V and 5 bases at J; junction bases unmatched: 9. CDR3 length equals 15 residues. Germline V gene data show CDR1 as SGDLS and CDR2 as YYNGEE. The CDR3: CASSMSGGPGDTQYF. The CDR3 DNA is TGTGCCAGCAGCATGTCGGGAGGGCCGGGAGATACGCAGTATTTT.

The chain carries TRBV19 and TRBJ1-5; D is uncertain. V shed 3 bases and J shed 2 bases, with 11 bases lying between them. The germline gives CDR1 LNHDA, CDR2 SQIVND (reference sequence). The CDR3 covers 15 residues. CDR3 region: CASSIVRLGNQPQHF. The CDR3 nucleotides read TGTGCCAGTAGTATTGTTCGGTTGGGCAATCAGCCCCAGCATTTT.

The chain carries TRBV7-2 and TRBJ2-5; 8 bases agree with TRBD1. Trimming removed 1 base from V and 2 bases from J; junction bases left unmatched: 3. The CDR3 loop spans 15 amino acids. The germline V gene encodes CDR1 SGHTA and CDR2 FQGNSA. The DNA for the CDR3 is TGTGCCAGCAGCTTAGGCAGGGGGCGTCAAGAGACCCAGTACTTC. Amino acids: CASSLGRGRQETQYF.

This chain links TRBV5-1 with TRBJ2-7, with a possible D match to TRBD1 (5 bases). Trimming took 4 bases from V and 6 from J, leaving 17 bases between them. The germline CDR1 and CDR2 sequences are SGHRS and YFSETQ. The CDR3 length is 14 residues. CDR3 DNA sequence: TGCGCCAGCAGCATCGGACAAGGTTTTGGCGAGCAGTACTTC. It yields the protein CASSIGQGFGEQYF.

This clone appeared a few times. V gene TRBV6-6 combines with J gene TRBJ2-7; TRBD1 is a possible D gene (5 bases). This CDR3 is 13 amino acids long. The V end lost 5 bases, the J end lost 4 bases, and 12 bases lay between the germline ends. From germline, CDR1 is MNHNY and CDR2 SVGAGI (reference sequence). CDR3 nucleotides: TGTGCCAGCAGTCCCTTAGGGGTTTACGAGCAGTACTTC. As protein: CASSPLGVYEQYF.

This clone has a handful of counts. V usage is TRBV11-2 and J usage is TRBJ2-3; 7 bases fit TRBD1. J lost 5 bases, V lost 5 bases, and 19 bases had no gene match. Germline V gene sequence: CDR1 SGHAT, CDR2 FQNNGV. CDR3 size: 18 residues. CDR3: CASSQTRHPTGPRDTQYF. DNA of the CDR3: TGTGCCAGCAGCCAAACACGGCACCCGACAGGGCCCCGAGATACGCAGTATTTT.